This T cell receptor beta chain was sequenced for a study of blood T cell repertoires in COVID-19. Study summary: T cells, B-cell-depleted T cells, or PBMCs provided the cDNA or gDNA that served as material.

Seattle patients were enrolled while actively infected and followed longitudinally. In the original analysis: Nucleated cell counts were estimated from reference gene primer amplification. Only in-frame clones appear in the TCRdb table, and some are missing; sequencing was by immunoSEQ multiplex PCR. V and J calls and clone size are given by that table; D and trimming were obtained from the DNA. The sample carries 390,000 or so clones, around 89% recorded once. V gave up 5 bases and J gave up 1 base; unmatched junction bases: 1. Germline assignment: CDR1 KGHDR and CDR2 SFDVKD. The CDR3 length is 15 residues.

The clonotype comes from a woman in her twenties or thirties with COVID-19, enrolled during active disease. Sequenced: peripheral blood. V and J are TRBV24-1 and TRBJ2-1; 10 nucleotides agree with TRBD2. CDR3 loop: CATSVTSGSYNEQFF. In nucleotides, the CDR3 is TGTGCCACCAGTGTGACTAGCGGGTCCTACAATGAGCAGTTCTTC.